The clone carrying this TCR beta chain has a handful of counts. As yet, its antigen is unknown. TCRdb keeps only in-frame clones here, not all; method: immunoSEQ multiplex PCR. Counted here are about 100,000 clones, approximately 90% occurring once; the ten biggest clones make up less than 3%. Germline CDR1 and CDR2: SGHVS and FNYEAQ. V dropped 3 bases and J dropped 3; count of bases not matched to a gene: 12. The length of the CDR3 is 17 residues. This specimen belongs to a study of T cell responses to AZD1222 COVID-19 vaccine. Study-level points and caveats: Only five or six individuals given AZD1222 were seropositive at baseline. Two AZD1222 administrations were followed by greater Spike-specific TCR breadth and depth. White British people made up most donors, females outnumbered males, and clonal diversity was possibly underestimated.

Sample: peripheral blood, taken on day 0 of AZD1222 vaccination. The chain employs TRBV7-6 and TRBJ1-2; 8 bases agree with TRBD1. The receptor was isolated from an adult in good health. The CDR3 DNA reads TGTGCCAGCAGCTTGGAGCCAGGGGGCGGGGGATACTATGGCTACACCTTC. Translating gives CASSLEPGGGGYYGYTF. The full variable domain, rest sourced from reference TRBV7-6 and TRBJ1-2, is GAGVSQSPRYKVTKRGQDVALRCDPISGHVSLYWYRQALGQGPEFLTYFNYEAQQDKSGLPNDRFSAERPEGSISTLTIQRTEQRDSAMYRCASSLEPGGGGYYGYTFGSGTRLTVV.